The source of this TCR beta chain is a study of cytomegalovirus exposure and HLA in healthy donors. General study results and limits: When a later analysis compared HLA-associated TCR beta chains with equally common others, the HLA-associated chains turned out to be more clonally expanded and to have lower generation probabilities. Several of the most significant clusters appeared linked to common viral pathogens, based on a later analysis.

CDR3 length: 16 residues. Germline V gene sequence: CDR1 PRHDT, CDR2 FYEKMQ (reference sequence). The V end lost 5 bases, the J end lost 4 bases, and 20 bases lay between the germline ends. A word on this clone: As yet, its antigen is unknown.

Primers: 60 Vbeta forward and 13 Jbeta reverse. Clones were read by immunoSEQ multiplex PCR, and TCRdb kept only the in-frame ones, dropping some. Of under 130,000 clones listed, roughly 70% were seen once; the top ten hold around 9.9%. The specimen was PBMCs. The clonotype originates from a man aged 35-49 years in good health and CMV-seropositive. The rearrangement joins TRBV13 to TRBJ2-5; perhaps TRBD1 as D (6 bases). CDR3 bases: TGTGCCAGCAGCCCTACAGGGCGGAGTGGATCAGAGACCCAGTACTTC. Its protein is CASSPTGRSGSETQYF.